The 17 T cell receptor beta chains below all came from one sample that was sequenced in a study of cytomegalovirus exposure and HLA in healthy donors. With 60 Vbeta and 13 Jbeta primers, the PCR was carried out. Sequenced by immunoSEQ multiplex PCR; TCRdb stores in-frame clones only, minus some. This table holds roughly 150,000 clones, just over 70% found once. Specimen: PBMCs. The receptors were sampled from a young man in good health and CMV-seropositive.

The CDR3 coding sequence is TGTGCCAGCAGCTCACAGGGGGCCAATCAGCCCCAGCATTTT. This translates into CASSSQGANQPQHF. The rearrangement uses TRBV7-2 and TRBJ1-5, with 9 bases identical to TRBD1. J gave up 3 bases and V 4 bases, and 1 base lay outside the gene matches. The CDR3 contains 14 residues. The V gene's germline CDR1 is SGHTA and CDR2 FQGNSA.

The CDR3 nucleotides read TGTGCCAGCAGCGGGACAGCCTACGAGCAGTACGTC. Protein sequence: CASSGTAYEQYV. The genes are TRBV7-9 and TRBJ2-7; 7 bases line up with TRBD1. CDR3 length: 12 amino acids. Germline CDR1 is SEHNR and CDR2 is FQNEAQ (reference sequence). After removal of 5 bases from V and 2 bases from J, the junction contained 0 bases not matched to a gene.

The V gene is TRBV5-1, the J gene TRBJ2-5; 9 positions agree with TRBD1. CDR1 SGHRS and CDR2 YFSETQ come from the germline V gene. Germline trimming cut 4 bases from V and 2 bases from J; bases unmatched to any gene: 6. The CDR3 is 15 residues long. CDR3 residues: CASSLRGQGQETQYF. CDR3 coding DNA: TGCGCCAGCAGCCTGCGGGGACAGGGTCAAGAGACCCAGTACTTC.

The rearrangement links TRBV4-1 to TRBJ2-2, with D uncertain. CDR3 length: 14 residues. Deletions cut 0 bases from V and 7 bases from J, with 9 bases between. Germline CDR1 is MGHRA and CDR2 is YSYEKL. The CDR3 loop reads CASSQEETFGELFF. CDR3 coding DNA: TGCGCCAGCAGCCAAGAGGAGACTTTCGGGGAGCTGTTTTTT.

The CDR3 DNA reads as TGTGCCAGCAGCCTAACTAGCGGGAGAAACATTCAGTACTTC. Protein sequence: CASSLTSGRNIQYF. The gene calls are TRBV13 and TRBJ2-4; 11 nucleotides align to TRBD2. Germline values: CDR1 PRHDT, CDR2 FYEKMQ (reference sequence). The CDR3 totals 14 residues. V was pared by 5 bases and J by 6 bases, with 3 bases of the junction left unmatched. Combining the CDR3 with reference TRBV13 and TRBJ2-4 gives the whole variable domain AAGVIQSPRHLIKEKRETATLKCYPIPRHDTVYWYQQGPGQDPQFLISFYEKMQSDKGSIPDRFSAQQFSDYHSELNMSSLELGDSALYFCASSLTSGRNIQYFGAGTRLSVL.

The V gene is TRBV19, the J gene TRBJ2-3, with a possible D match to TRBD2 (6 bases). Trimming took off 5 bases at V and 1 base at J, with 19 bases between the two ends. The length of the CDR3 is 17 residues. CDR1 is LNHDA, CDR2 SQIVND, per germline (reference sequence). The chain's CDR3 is CASSSTTGVRGTDTQYF. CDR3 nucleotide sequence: TGTGCCAGTAGTTCAACAACGGGGGTGAGGGGCACAGATACGCAGTATTTT.

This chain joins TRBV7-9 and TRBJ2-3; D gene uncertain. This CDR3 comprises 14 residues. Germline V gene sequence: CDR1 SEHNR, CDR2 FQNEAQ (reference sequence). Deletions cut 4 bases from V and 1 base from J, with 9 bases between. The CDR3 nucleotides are TGTGCCAGCAGCTCTGAGGCTGGCACAGATACGCAGTATTTT. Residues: CASSSEAGTDTQYF.

The CDR3 DNA is TGTGCCAGCAGCCCCACCGCAGGGCGGTACACCGGGGAGCTGTTTTTT. Residues: CASSPTAGRYTGELFF. This chain uses TRBV7-9 with TRBJ2-2, with D maybe TRBD1 (5 bases). Germline lookup yields CDR1 SEHNR and CDR2 FQNEAQ (reference sequence). Trimming cost V 5 bases and J 3 bases, with 16 bases left between them. There are 16 residues in the CDR3.

The chain's CDR3 is CAWSSVRREGATDTQYF. In DNA form, the CDR3 reads TGTGCCTGGAGTTCCGTCCGGCGGGAGGGAGCCACAGATACGCAGTATTTT. This rearrangement joins TRBV30 to TRBJ2-3; TRBD2 matches at 9 bases. The germline CDR1 and CDR2 sequences are GTSNPN and SVGIG (reference sequence). The CDR3 spans 17 residues. Germline trimming cut 2 bases from V and 2 bases from J; bases unmatched to any gene: 11. Full variable domain (outside the CDR3, taken from reference TRBV30 and TRBJ2-3): SQTIHQWPATLVQPVGSPLSLECTVEGTSNPNLYWYRQAAGRGLQLLFYSVGIGQISSEVPQNLSASRPQDRQFILSSKKLLLSDSGFYLCAWSSVRREGATDTQYFGPGTRLTVL.

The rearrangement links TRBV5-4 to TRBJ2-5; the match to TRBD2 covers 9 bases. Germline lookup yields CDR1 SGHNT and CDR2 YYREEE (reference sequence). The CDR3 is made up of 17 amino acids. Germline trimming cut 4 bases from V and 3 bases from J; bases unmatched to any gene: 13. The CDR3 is CASSPLGGRGGKETQYF. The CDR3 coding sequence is TGTGCCAGCAGCCCCCTCGGGGGGCGGGGGGGAAAAGAGACCCAGTACTTC.

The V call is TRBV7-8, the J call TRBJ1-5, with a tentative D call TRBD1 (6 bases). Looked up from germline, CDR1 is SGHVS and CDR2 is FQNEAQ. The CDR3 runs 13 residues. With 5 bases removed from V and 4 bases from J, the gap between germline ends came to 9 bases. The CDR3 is CASSRDINQPQHF. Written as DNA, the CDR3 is TGTGCCAGCAGCAGGGACATAAATCAGCCCCAGCATTTT.

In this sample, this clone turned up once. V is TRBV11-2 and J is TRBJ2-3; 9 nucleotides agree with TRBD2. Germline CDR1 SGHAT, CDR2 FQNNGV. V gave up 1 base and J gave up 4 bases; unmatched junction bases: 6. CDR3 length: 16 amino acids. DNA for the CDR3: TGTGCCAGCAGCTTAGCAGCGGGAGGCGGGGCAGATACGCAGTATTTT. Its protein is CASSLAAGGGADTQYF.

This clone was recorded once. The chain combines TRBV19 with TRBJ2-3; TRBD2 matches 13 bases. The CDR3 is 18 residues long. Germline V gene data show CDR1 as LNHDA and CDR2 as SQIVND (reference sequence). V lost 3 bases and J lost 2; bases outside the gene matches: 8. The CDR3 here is CASSILKGLAGITDTQYF. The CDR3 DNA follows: TGTGCCAGTAGTATCTTAAAGGGACTAGCGGGGATCACAGATACGCAGTATTTT.

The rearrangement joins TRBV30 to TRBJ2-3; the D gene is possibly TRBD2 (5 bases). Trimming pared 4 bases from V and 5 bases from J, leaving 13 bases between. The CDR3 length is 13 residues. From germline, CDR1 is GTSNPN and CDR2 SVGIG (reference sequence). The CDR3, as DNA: TGTGCCTGGAAGTTAGCGAGGCAAGATACGCAGTATTTT. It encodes CAWKLARQDTQYF.

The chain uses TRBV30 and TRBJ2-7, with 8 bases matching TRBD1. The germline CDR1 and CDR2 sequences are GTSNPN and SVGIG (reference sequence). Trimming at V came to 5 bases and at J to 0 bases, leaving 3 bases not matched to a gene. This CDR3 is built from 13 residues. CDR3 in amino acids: CAWDRGDSYEQYV. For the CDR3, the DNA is TGTGCCTGGGACAGGGGAGACTCCTACGAGCAGTACGTC.

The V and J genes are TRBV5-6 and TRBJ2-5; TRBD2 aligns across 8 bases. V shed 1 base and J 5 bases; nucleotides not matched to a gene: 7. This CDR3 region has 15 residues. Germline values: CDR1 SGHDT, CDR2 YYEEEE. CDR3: CASSLTGGARETQYF. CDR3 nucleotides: TGTGCCAGCAGCTTGACCGGGGGGGCGCGGGAGACCCAGTACTTC.

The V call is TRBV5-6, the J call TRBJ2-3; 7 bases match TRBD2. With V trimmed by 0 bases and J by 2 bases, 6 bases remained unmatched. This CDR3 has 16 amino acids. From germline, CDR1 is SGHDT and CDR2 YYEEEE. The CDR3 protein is CASSLGLAVFTDTQYF. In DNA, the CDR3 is TGTGCCAGCAGCTTGGGGCTAGCGGTGTTCACAGATACGCAGTATTTT.